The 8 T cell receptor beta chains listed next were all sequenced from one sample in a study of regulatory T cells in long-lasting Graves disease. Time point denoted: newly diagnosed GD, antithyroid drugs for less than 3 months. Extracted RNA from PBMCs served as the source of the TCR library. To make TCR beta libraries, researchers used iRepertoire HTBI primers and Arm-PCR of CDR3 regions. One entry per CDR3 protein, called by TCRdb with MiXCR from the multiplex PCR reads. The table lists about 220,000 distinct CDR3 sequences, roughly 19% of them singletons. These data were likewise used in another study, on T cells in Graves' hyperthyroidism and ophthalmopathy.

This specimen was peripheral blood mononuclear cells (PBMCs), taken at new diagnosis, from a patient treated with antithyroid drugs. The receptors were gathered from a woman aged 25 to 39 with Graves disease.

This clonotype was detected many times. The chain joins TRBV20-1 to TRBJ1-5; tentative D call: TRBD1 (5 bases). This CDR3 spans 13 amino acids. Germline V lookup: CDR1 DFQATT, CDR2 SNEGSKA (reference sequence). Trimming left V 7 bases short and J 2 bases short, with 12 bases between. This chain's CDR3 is CSVGRGGNQPQHF. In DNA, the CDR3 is TGCAGTGTCGGGAGAGGGGGCAATCAGCCCCAGCATTTT.

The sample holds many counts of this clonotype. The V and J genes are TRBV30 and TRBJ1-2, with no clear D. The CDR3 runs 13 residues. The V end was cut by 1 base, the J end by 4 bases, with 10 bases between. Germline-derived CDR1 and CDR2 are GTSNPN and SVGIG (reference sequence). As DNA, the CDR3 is TGTGCCTGGAGTGGTCCGACTCCCTATGGCTACACCTTC. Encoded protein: CAWSGPTPYGYTF.

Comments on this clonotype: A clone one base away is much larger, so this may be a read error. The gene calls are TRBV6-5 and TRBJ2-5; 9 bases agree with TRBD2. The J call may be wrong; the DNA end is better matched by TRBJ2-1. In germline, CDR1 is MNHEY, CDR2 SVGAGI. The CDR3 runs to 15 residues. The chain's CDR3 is CASSYLAGHYNEQFF. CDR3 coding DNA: TGTGCCAGCAGTTACCTAGCGGGGCACTACAATGAGCAGTTCTTC.

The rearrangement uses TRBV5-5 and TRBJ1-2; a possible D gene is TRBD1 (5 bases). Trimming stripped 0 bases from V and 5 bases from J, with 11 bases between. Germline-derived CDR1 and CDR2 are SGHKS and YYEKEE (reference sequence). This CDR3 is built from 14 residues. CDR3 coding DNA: TGTGCCAGCAGCTTGGGGGACCGGTTTTATGGCTACACCTTC. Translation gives CASSLGDRFYGYTF.

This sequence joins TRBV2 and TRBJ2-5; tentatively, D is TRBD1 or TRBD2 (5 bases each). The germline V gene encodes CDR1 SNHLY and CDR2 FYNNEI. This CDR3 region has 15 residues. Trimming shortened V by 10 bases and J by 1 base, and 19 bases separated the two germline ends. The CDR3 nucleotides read TGTGCCACCAACCCGGGACGGTCGTTCCAAGAGACCCAGTACTTC. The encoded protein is CATNPGRSFQETQYF.

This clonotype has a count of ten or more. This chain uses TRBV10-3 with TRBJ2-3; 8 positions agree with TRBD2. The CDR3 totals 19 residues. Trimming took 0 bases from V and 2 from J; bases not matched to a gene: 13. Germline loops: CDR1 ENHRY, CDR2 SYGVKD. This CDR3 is CAISESAPPSGGHTDTQYF. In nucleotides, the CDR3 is TGTGCCATCAGTGAGTCAGCCCCCCCCAGCGGGGGACACACAGATACGCAGTATTTT.

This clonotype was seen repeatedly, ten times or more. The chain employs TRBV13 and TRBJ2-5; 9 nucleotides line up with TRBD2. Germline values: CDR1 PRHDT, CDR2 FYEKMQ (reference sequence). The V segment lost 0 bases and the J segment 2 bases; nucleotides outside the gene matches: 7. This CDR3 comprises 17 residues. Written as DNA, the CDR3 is TGTGCCAGCAGCTTAGGCCGGCTAGCGGGGTATCAAGAGACCCAGTACTTC. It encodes CASSLGRLAGYQETQYF.

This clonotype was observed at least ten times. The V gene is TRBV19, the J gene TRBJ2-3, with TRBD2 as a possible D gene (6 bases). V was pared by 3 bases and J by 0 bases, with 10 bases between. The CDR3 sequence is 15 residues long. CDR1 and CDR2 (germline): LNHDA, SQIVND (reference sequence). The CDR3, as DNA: TGTGCCAGTAGTATCTCGACTAGAAGCACAGATACGCAGTATTTT. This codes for CASSISTRSTDTQYF.